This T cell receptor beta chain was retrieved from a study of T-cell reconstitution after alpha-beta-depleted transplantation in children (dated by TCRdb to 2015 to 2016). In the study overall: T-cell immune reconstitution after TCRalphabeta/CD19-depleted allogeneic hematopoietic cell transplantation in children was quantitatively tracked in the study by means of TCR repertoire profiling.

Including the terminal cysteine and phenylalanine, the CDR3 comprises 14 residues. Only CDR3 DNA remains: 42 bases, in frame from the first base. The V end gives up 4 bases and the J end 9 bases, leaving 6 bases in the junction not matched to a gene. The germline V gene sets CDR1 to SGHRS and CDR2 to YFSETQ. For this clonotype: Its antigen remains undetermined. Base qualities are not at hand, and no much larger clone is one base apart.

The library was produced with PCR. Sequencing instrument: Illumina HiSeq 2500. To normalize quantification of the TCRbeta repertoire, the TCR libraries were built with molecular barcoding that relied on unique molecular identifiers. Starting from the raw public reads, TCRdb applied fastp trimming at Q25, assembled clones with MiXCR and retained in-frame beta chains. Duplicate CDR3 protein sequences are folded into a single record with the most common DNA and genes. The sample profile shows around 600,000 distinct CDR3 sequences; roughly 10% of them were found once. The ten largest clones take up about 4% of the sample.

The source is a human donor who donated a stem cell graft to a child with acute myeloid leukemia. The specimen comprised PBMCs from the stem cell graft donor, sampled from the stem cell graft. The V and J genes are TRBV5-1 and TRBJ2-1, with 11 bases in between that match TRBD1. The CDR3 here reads CASSPDRGQGEQFF. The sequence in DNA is TGCGCCAGCAGCCCGGACAGGGGGCAGGGTGAGCAGTTCTTC.